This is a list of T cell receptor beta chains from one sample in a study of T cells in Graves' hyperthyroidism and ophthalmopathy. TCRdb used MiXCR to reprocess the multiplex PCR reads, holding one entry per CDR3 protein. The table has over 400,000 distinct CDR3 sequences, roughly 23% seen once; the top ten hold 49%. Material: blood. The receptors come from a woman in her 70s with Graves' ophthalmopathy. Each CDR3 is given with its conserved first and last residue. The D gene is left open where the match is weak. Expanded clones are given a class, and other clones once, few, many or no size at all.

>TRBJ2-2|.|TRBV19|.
CASSIGSEARTLFF
TGTGCCAGTAGTATAGGGTCGGAGGCGAGGACGCTGTTTTTT
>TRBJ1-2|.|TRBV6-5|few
CASSYSGRFNYGYTF
TGTGCCAGCAGTTACTCGGGAAGGTTTAACTATGGCTACACCTTC
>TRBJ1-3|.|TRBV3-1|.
CASSPGVTGNTIYF
TGTGCCAGCAGCCCAGGGGTAACTGGAAACACCATATATTTT
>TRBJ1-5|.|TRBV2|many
CASSPGPSSNQPQHF
TGTGCCAGCAGTCCTGGACCGAGTAGCAATCAGCCCCAGCATTTT
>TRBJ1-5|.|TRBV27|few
CASSPTWSNQPQHF
TGTGCCAGCAGCCCAACCTGGAGCAATCAGCCCCAGCATTTT
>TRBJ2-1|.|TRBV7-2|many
CASSRSPSRNNEQFF
TGTGCCAGCAGCCGTTCCCCCTCTAGGAACAATGAGCAGTTCTTC
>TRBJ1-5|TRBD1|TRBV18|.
CASSRQGAADQPQHF
TGTGCCAGCTCACGACAGGGGGCCGCCGATCAGCCCCAGCATTTT
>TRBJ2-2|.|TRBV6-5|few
CAGSYLIGELFF
TGTGCCGGCAGTTACTTGATCGGGGAGCTGTTTTTT
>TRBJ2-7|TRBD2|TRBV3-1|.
CASSQDEREDPYEQYF
TGTGCCAGCAGCCAAGATGAGCGGGAGGACCCCTACGAGCAGTACTTC
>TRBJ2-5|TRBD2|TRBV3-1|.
CASSQDSGRGRETQYF
TGTGCCAGCAGCCAAGATAGCGGGAGGGGTAGAGAGACCCAGTACTTC
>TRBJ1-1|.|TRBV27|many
CASSYRPMNTEAFF
TGTGCCAGCAGTTACAGGCCAATGAACACTGAAGCTTTCTTT
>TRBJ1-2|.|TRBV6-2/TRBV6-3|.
CATRRNGGYGYTF
TGTGCCACCAGGCGGAATGGGGGCTATGGCTACACCTTC
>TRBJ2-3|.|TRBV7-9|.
CASSLARTPGTDTQYF
TGTGCCAGCAGCTTAGCCCGGACACCCGGCACAGATACGCAGTATTTT
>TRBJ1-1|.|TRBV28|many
CASSSHRNIMNTEAFF
TGTGCCAGCAGTTCTCACAGAAACATAATGAACACTGAAGCTTTCTTT
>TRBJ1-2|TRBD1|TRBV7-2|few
CASSLGGTGGAYGYTF
TGTGCCAGCAGCTTAGGTGGGACAGGGGGCGCTTATGGCTACACCTTC
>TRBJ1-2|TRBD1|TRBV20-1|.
CSARARQGESGYTF
TGCAGTGCTAGAGCTCGACAGGGAGAAAGCGGCTACACCTTC
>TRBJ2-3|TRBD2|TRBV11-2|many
CASSLEGGLAGATDTQYF
TGTGCCAGCAGCTTAGAGGGGGGGCTAGCGGGAGCCACAGATACGCAGTATTTT
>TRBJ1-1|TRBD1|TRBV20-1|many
CSASGTGTTEAFF
TGCAGTGCTTCCGGGACAGGGACGACTGAAGCTTTCTTT
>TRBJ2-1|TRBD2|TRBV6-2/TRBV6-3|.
CASSYWTSGSITRNEQFF
TGTGCCAGCAGTTATTGGACTAGCGGGAGTATCACACGGAATGAGCAGTTCTTC
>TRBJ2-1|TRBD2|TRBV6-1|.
CASSRGLAGWGQFF
TGTGCCAGCAGCCGTGGACTAGCGGGATGGGGGCAGTTCTTC
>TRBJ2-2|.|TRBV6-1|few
CASSDRDWYSNTGELFF
TGTGCCAGCAGTGACCGGGACTGGTACTCAAACACCGGGGAGCTGTTTTTT
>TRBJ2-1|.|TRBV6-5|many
CASIYSDIYNEQFF
TGTGCCAGCATCTACTCGGACATCTACAATGAGCAGTTCTTC
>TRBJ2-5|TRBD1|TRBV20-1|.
CSARDTFGTGRGETQYF
TGCAGTGCTAGAGATACCTTCGGGACAGGCCGAGGGGAGACCCAGTACTTC
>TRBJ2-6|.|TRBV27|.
CASRPVGANVLTF
TGTGCCAGCAGGCCAGTAGGGGCCAACGTCCTGACTTTC
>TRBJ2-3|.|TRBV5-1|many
CASSFTDTQYF
TGTGCCAGCAGCTTCACAGATACGCAGTATTTT
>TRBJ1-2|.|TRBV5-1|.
CASSSHTVTYGCTF
TGCGCCAGCAGCTCACACACAGTGACCTATGGCTGCACCTTC
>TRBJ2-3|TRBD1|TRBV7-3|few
CASSLSRGPTDTQYF
TGTGCCAGCAGCTTAAGTAGGGGGCCCACAGATACGCAGTATTTT
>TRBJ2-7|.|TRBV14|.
CASSLRLGRSYEQYF
TGTGCCAGCAGCTTGCGCCTTGGCAGGTCCTACGAGCAGTACTTC
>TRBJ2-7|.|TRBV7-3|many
CASSGGPGSYEQYF
TGTGCCAGCAGCGGGGGACCGGGATCCTACGAGCAGTACTTC
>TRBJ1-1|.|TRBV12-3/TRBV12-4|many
CASSFLGRRTEAFF
TGTGCCAGCAGTTTTTTGGGGCGAAGGACTGAAGCTTTCTTT
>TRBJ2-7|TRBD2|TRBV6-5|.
CASSYSGGEHEQYF
TGTGCCAGCAGTTACTCGGGAGGGGAACACGAGCAGTACTTC
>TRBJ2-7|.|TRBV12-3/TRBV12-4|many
CASSLPPSHEQYF
TGTGCCAGCAGTTTACCCCCTAGTCACGAGCAGTACTTC
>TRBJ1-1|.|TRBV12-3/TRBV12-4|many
CASSLASGEAEAFF
TGTGCCAGCAGTTTAGCGTCGGGAGAGGCTGAAGCTTTCTTT
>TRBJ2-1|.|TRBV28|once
CASRKGGSHEQFF
TGTGCCAGCAGGAAGGGGGGGTCCCATGAGCAGTTCTTC
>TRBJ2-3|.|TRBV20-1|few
CSAGGLAALTDTQYF
TGCAGTGCTGGGGGGCTAGCGGCCCTCACAGATACGCAGTATTTT
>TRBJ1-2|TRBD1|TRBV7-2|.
CASRPGTVRVIGYTF
TGTGCCAGCAGACCCGGGACAGTGAGAGTGATAGGCTACACCTTC
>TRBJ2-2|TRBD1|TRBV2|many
CASRRDRGPGELFF
TGTGCCAGCAGGAGGGACAGGGGGCCCGGGGAGCTGTTTTTT